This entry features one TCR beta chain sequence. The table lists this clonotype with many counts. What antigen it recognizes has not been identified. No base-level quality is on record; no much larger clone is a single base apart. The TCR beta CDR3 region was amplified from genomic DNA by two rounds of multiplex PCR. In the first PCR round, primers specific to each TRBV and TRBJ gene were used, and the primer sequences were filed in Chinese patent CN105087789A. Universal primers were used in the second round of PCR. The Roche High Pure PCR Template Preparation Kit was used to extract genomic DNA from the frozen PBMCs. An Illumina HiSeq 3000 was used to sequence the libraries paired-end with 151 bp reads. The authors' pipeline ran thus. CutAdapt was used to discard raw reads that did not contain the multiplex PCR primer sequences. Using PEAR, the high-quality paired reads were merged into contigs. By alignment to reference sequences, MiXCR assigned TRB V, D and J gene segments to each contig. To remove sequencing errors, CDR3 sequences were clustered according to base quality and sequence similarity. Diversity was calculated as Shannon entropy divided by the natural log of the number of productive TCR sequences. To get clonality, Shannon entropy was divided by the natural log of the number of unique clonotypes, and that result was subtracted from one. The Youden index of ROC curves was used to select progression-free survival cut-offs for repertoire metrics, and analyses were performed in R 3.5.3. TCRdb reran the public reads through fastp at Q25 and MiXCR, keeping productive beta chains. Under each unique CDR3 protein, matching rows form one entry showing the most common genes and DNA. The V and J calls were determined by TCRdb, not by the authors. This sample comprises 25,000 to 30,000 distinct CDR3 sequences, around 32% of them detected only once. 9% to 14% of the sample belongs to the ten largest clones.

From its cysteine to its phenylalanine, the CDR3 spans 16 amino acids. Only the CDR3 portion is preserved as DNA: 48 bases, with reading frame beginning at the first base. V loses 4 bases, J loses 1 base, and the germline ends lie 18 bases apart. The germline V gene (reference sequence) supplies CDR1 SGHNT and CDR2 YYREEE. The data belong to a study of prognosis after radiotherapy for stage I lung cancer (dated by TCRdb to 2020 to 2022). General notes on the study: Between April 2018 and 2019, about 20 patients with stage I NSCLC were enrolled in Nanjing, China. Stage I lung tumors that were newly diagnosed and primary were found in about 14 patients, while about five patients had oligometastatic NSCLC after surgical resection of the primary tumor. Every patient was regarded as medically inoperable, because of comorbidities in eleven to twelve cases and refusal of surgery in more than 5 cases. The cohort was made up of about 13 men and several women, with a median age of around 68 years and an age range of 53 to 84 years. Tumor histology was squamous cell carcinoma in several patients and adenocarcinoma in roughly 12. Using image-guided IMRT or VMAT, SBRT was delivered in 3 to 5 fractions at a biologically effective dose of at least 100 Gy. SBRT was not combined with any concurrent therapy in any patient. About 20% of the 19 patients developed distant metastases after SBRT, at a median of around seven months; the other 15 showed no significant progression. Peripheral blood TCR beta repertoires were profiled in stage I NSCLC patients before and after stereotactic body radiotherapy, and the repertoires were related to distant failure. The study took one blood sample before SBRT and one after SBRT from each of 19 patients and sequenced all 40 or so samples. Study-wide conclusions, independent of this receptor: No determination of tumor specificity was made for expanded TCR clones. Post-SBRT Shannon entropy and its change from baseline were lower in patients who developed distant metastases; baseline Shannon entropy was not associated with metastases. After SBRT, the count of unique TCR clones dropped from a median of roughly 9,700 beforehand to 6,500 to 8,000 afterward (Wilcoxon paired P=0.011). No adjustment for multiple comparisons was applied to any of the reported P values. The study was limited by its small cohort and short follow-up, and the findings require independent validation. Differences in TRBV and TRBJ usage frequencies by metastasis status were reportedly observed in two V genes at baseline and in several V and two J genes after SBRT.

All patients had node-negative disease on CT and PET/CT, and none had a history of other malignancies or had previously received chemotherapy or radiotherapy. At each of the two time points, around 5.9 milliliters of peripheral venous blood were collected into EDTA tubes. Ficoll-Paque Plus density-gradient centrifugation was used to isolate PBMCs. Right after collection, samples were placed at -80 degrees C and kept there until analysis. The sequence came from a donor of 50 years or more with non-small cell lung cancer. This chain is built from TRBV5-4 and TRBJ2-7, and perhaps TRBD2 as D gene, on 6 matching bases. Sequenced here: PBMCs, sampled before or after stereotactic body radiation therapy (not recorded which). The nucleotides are TGTGCCAGCAGCGGGCGGGGCGAATCTAGGTCCTACGAGCAGTACTTC. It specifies CASSGRGESRSYEQYF.